This T cell receptor beta chain is from a study of blood T cells in healthy people across ages. Overall study: Every two T cells gave about one barcoded beta molecule via template switching. Whole-study results and caveats: The diversity estimates, figures obtained from one million T cells, were considered underestimates.

On this clonotype itself: Its antigen is as yet unknown.

J lost 4 bases, V lost 6 bases, and 9 bases had no gene match. The CDR3 extends over 14 amino acids. Germline V lookup: CDR1 DFQATT, CDR2 SNEGSKA (reference sequence). With a J-beta primer mix and a sample-barcoded 5' primer, a second PCR ran 7 to 11 cycles. Researchers report that a template-switch adaptor with 12 random nucleotides tagged each cDNA molecule. A single record per CDR3 protein comes from TCRdb applying MiXCR to the 5' RACE reads. The sample lists about 640,000 distinct CDR3 sequences; approximately 59% were seen once. The sequence derives from a man in his 60s in good health. The specimen sequenced was blood. The J gene is TRBJ1-5, the V gene TRBV20-1; 7 bases are shared with TRBD1. CDR3 sequence: CSAETGKANQPQHF. The CDR3 region has the DNA TGCAGTGCCGAGACAGGGAAGGCGAATCAGCCCCAGCATTTT.